Listed below are T cell receptor beta chains from one sample, sequenced in a study of shared clonotypes between healthy human individuals. Assay used: immunoSEQ multiplex PCR; TCRdb lists only in-frame clones, some missing. In the table there are approximately 1,000,000 clones, 60% to 85% of which are singletons. The material sequenced was memory CD4+ T cells from PBMCs. Receptor source: a man aged 18 to 29 in good health. Some clones in this sample may be carry-over from other donors' samples. CDR3s include the opening cysteine and the closing phenylalanine or tryptophan. The order of the fields is J gene, V gene, clone size, D gene, CDR3 DNA, CDR3 protein. A D gene is named only where the DNA matches it firmly. Not every row has a clone size; where given, it reads once, few, many or a size class.

>TRBJ2-7|TRBV19|many|TRBD2
TGTGCCAGTGGATTAGGTGGAGCGGGAGAGGGCGAGCAGTACTTC
CASGLGGAGEGEQYF
>TRBJ2-1|TRBV5-4|.|TRBD2
TGTGCCAGCAGCCCACGCGGGAGAGGTGACAATGAGCAGTTCTTC
CASSPRGRGDNEQFF
>TRBJ1-1|TRBV28|.|TRBD1
TGTGCCAGCGTCGGGACAGTGAACACTGAAGCTTTCTTT
CASVGTVNTEAFF
>TRBJ2-1|TRBV27|.|TRBD2
TGTGCCAGCAGTTTAACTAGCGGAACCTACAATGAGCAGTTCTTC
CASSLTSGTYNEQFF
>TRBJ1-1|TRBV7-3|.|TRBD1
TGTGCCAGCAGCTTGACAGGGTCCACTGAAGCTTTCTTT
CASSLTGSTEAFF
>TRBJ1-4|TRBV5-1|.|TRBD1
TGCGCCAGCAGCCCTGGCCCGGGACAGGGGGGTGAAAAACTGTTTTTT
CASSPGPGQGGEKLFF
>TRBJ2-2|TRBV7-9|few|TRBD2
TGTGCCAGCAGCTCCATGACTAGCCCAACCGGGGAGCTGTTTTTT
CASSSMTSPTGELFF
>TRBJ1-1|TRBV7-2|.|TRBD1
TGTGCCAGCAGCTGGGGACAGGGAAACACTGAAGCTTTCTTT
CASSWGQGNTEAFF
>TRBJ2-1|TRBV5-1|.|.
TGCGCCAGCAGCTTGGTTCAAGCGGCCAATGAGCAGTTCTTC
CASSLVQAANEQFF
>TRBJ1-2|TRBV27|once|TRBD1
TGTGCCAGCAGTTTCCAGGACAGGGGGTATGGCTACACCTTC
CASSFQDRGYGYTF
>TRBJ2-1|TRBV7-9|.|.
TGTGCCAGCAGCTCTCCCTGGGGGCGGGAGAAGGTAAATGAGCAGTTCTTC
CASSSPWGREKVNEQFF
>TRBJ1-2|TRBV19|.|.
TGTGCCAGTAGTTTCGGTTATGGCTACACCTTC
CASSFGYGYTF
>TRBJ1-2|TRBV5-1|.|.
TGCGCCAGCAGCCCAAGTGGGAGTACTAACTATGGCTACACCTTC
CASSPSGSTNYGYTF
>TRBJ2-6|TRBV15|.|TRBD1
TGTGCCACCAGCAGAGATCTTTGGGACAGAGACTCTGGGGCCAACGTCCTGACTTTC
CATSRDLWDRDSGANVLTF
>TRBJ2-3|TRBV11-2|.|.
TGTGCCAGCAGCTTATTAGGGGCAGATACGCAGTATTTT
CASSLLGADTQYF
>TRBJ1-1|TRBV6-5|.|.
TGTGCCACCCACACCCCGGGAAGGACCGCTGAAGCTTTCTTT
CATHTPGRTAEAFF
>TRBJ1-3|TRBV6-6|.|TRBD1
TGTGCCAGCAGTTCTTCAGGGGGCCAAAGTTGGAACACCATATATTTT
CASSSSGGQSWNTIYF
>TRBJ2-7|TRBV19|.|TRBD1
TGTGCCAGTAGTCCCGGACAGGCCTACGAGCAGTACTTC
CASSPGQAYEQYF
>TRBJ2-5|TRBV11-3|once|.
TGTGCCAGCAGCTTAGGAGACCAGGCGAAAGAGACCCAGTACTTC
CASSLGDQAKETQYF
>TRBJ1-4|TRBV7-8|.|TRBD1
TGTGCCAGCAGAGAAGAACAGGGGAGGAATGAAAAACTGTTTTTT
CASREEQGRNEKLFF
>TRBJ1-5|TRBV19|.|.
TGTGCCAGTAGTATAGGGAGGGGGAATCATCAGCCCCAGCATTTT
CASSIGRGNHQPQHF
>TRBJ1-2|TRBV6-4|once|TRBD1
TGTGCCAGCAGTGACTCGGAGGGACAGGGCCTCTATGGCTACACCTTC
CASSDSEGQGLYGYTF
>TRBJ1-2|TRBV27|.|.
TGTGCCAGCAGTTATGGGAGATCGGGGGGCTACACCTTC
CASSYGRSGGYTF
>TRBJ2-2|TRBV7-3|.|.
TGTGCCAGCAGCCTCCGACAGGCCCCCGGGGAGCTGTTTTTT
CASSLRQAPGELFF
>TRBJ1-4|TRBV6-5|.|.
TGTGCCAGCAGGCCCGGACGGTTTAATGAAAAACTGTTTTTT
CASRPGRFNEKLFF
>TRBJ1-1|TRBV5-1|.|TRBD1
TGCGCCAGCAGCACCGGACAGGGTGAGGGCACTGAAGCTTTCTTT
CASSTGQGEGTEAFF
>TRBJ2-5|TRBV28|.|TRBD2
TGTGCCAGCAGTCGAGCGGGGGCGTCCCAAGAGACCCAGTACTTC
CASSRAGASQETQYF
>TRBJ1-1|TRBV7-9|.|TRBD1
TGTGCCAGCAGCCTGGGGTTAGGGGGCAGTTCCGGGTCTGAAGCTTTCTTT
CASSLGLGGSSGSEAFF
>TRBJ1-4|TRBV28|.|TRBD1
TGTGCCAGCAGATCTTCAGGGGGTTTGGGAAAACTGTTTTTT
CASRSSGGLGKLFF
>TRBJ2-5|TRBV5-1|.|.
TGCGCCAGCAGCTTGGCCGGTTCCGAGACCCAGTACTTC
CASSLAGSETQYF
>TRBJ2-5|TRBV5-1|.|TRBD2
TGCGCCAGCAGCCTGGGGACGGGAGGCTCGACCCAGTACTTC
CASSLGTGGSTQYF
>TRBJ2-7|TRBV6-6|.|TRBD1
TGTGCCAGCAGTCCGGGAACAGGGGGCCTTTACGAGCAGTACTTC
CASSPGTGGLYEQYF
>TRBJ2-5|TRBV5-1|.|.
TGCGCCAGCAGCGCCCAGGGCATCCAAGAGACCCAGTACTTC
CASSAQGIQETQYF
>TRBJ1-2|TRBV29-1|.|.
TGCAGCGCCGTGGACAGTACCCTCTATGGCTACACCTTC
CSAVDSTLYGYTF
>TRBJ2-3|TRBV18|once|TRBD1
TGTGCCAGCTCACCCGGGACAGGGGGAACGGCGTATACGCAGTATTTT
CASSPGTGGTAYTQYF
>TRBJ2-1|TRBV28|.|TRBD1
TGTGCCAGCAGTTTTATGGGGACAGAGTACAATGAGCAGTTCTTC
CASSFMGTEYNEQFF
>TRBJ2-7|TRBV28|.|.
TGTGCCAGCAGCCAGGAAGGTGGGGAGCAGTACTTC
CASSQEGGEQYF
>TRBJ1-5|TRBV28|few|.
TGTGCCAGCAGTCGGCCGAGTGACCGGCGCCAGCCCCAGCATTTT
CASSRPSDRRQPQHF
>TRBJ1-2|TRBV18|once|.
TGTGCCAGCTCACCCGCCAGGGAGTCTGGCTACACCTTC
CASSPARESGYTF
>TRBJ2-1|TRBV6-1|.|TRBD2
TGTGCCAGCAGTGAAACTAGCGGGAGCTGGGATGAGCAGTTCTTC
CASSETSGSWDEQFF
>TRBJ2-2|TRBV5-1|.|.
TGCGCCAGCAGCCTAGGACTGGACACCGGGGAGCTGTTTTTT
CASSLGLDTGELFF